This entry features one TCR beta chain sequence. This specimen comes from a study of blood T cell repertoires in COVID-19. Study overall: PBMCs, B-cell-depleted T cells, or T cells provided the cDNA or gDNA that made up the material.

Using immunoSEQ multiplex PCR, the repertoire was profiled, and TCRdb retains in-frame clones only, with some absent. In the table there are around 31,000 clones, 90% to 95% of which are singletons. Trimming left V 8 bases short and J 2 bases short, with 16 bases between. Germline values: CDR1 MNHEY, CDR2 SVGAGI. The CDR3 loop spans 15 amino acids. The chain is built from TRBV6-5 and TRBJ1-5; maybe TRBD1 (6 bases). The specimen was peripheral blood. The sequence was collected from a man between 60 and 75 years old with acute or convalescent COVID-19. CDR3 sequence: CASSTGLVGNQPQHF. The DNA of the CDR3 is TGTGCCAGCTCAACAGGGCTGGTCGGCAATCAGCCCCAGCATTTT.